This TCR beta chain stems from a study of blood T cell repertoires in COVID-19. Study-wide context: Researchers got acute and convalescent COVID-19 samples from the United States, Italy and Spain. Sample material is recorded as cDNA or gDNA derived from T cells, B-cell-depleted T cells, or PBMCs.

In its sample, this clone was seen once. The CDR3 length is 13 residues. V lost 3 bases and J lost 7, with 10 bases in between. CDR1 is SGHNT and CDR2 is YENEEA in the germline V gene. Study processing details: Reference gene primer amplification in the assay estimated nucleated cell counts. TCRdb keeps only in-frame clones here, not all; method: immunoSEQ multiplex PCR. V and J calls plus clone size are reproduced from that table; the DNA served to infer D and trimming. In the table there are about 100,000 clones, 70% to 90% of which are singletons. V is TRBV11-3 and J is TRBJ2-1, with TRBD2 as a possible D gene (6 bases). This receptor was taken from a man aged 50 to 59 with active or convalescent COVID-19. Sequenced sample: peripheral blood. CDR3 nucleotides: TGTGCCAGCAGCTTCGGCGGGAAGAATGAGCAGTTCTTC. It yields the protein CASSFGGKNEQFF.